This TCR beta chain was recovered during a study of CD8 T cells in Susac syndrome. Random hexamers served to reverse transcribe about 0.45 to 1 ug RNA. With immunoSEQ multiplex PCR, TCR beta CDR3 was amplified across 54 Vbeta and 13 Jbeta. TCRdb redid the calling of the immunoSEQ multiplex PCR reads with MiXCR, one entry per CDR3 protein. The profile covers roughly 180,000 distinct CDR3 sequences, with under 95% appearing a single time and around 0.09% taken by the ten largest. High-throughput TCR beta sequencing covered peripheral CD8+ and CD4+ T cells. The germline V gene encodes CDR1 SGHTA and CDR2 FQGNSA. The J segment lost 1 base and the V segment lost 2 bases, leaving 3 bases of the junction unmatched. There are 16 residues in the CDR3.

The TCR was taken from a human donor with multiple sclerosis. Material for sequencing was CD4+ T cells from PBMCs. V usage is TRBV7-2 and J usage is TRBJ2-2, with 8 positions matching TRBD2. As DNA, the CDR3 is TGTGCCAGCAGCTTACGCCTAGCGGGGAACACCGGGGAGCTGTTTTTT. Its translation: CASSLRLAGNTGELFF.